This T cell receptor beta chain was profiled in a study of cytomegalovirus exposure and HLA in healthy donors. The CDR3 has 14 amino acids. Deletions cut 0 bases from V and 5 bases from J, with 11 bases between. Germline V gives CDR1 SGDLS, CDR2 YYNGEE. Amplification used 60 Vbeta primers and 13 Jbeta primers. In the source study's methods: In a later analysis, the count reached 80 million or so unique TCR beta chains, with around 11 million shared. This table comes from immunoSEQ multiplex PCR, and its TCRdb copy is limited to in-frame clones, with some not included. V and J calls plus clone size are reproduced from that table; the DNA served to infer D and trimming. Recorded here are 150,000 to 200,000 clones; the top ten clones represent over 1%.

The clonotype comes from a woman aged 60-75 years in good health and CMV-seronegative. Source material: PBMCs. This rearrangement joins TRBV9 to TRBJ1-1; a possible D gene is TRBD1 (6 bases). The CDR3 loop reads CASSVGQGRTEAFF. CDR3 coding DNA: TGTGCCAGCAGCGTAGGGCAGGGGAGAACTGAAGCTTTCTTT.